This T cell receptor beta chain came from a study of T-cell memory formation after mild COVID-19. Study in general: The two donors had largely donor-specific TCR clusters.

In the case of this clonotype: Its antigen is not known.

5'RACE primed at constant segments yielded TCR alpha and TCR beta cDNA libraries bearing sample barcodes and UMIs. TCRdb reprocessed the 5' RACE reads with MiXCR, giving one entry per CDR3 protein. This table holds approximately 400,000 distinct CDR3 sequences, 20% to 25% found once. Germline V gives CDR1 MRHNA, CDR2 SNTAGT. Trimming took 6 bases from V and 5 from J, leaving 17 bases between them. There are 14 residues in the CDR3. Study-level findings and limits: Clones that contracted from day 15 to 85 were balanced CD4/CD8, while later expanders leaned CD4+. The authors left the SARS-CoV-2 specificity of second-wave clones peaking on day 37 unconfirmed.

This TCR derives from an adult woman who had mild COVID-19 (a few samples of this study predate the infection). Cell type and time point are not known. Sequenced input: PBMCs or a T cell subset sorted from them (not recorded which). This chain joins TRBV6-4 and TRBJ2-7, with a possible D match to TRBD1 (5 bases). CDR3 loop: CASRSPAGANEQYF. The CDR3 DNA follows: TGTGCCAGCAGATCTCCTGCTGGGGCAAACGAGCAGTACTTC.